The 28 T cell receptor beta chains reported below all come from one sample, sequenced in a study of metastatic and nonmetastatic thyroid tumors. TCRdb called clones again from the PCR reads with MiXCR. This table holds fewer than 25,000 clones, around 11% found once. All patients reached thyroid surgery having received no treatment beforehand. Sequencing used blood. The source of these receptors is a female donor with papillary thyroid cancer or a benign thyroid nodule (not recorded which). Some clones in this sample may be carry-over from other donors' samples.

The chain carries TRBV6-5 and TRBJ2-1, with D tentatively TRBD2 (6 bases). The CDR3 loop spans 16 amino acids. CDR1 is MNHEY and CDR2 is SVGAGI in the germline V gene. With 2 bases removed from V and 5 bases from J, the gap between germline ends came to 16 bases. CDR3 sequence (DNA): TGTGCCAGCAGTTACCCCTCGTGGGGACTCAACAATGAGCAGTTCTTC. Its protein is CASSYPSWGLNNEQFF.

This clone was seen only a few times. This may come from a read error, since a much larger clone is one base off. V and J are TRBV7-9 and TRBJ2-5, with 9 bases identical to TRBD2. The germline CDR1 and CDR2 sequences are SEHNR and FQNEAQ (reference sequence). CDR3 length: 16 residues. The CDR3 loop is CASSRLAGAVQETHYF. CDR3 sequence (DNA): TGTGCCAGCAGCCGATTAGCGGGAGCGGTCCAAGAGACCCATTACTTC.

J is TRBJ1-4 and V is TRBV30; TRBD1 agrees at 10 bases. CDR1 is GTSNPN and CDR2 is SVGIG in the germline V gene (reference sequence). The CDR3 is 14 amino acids. Losses at the gene ends were 3 bases for V and 7 bases for J; bases not matched to a gene: 5. The CDR3 reads CAWRGTGESEKLFF. For the CDR3, the DNA is TGTGCCTGGAGGGGGACAGGGGAGAGTGAAAAACTGTTTTTT.

This clone was counted at least ten times. A single base separates this from a much larger clone, so it may be a read error. This chain links TRBV6-2 or TRBV6-3 with TRBJ2-4; the D gene is possibly TRBD2 (6 bases). The CDR3 is made up of 15 amino acids. In germline, CDR1 is MNHEY, CDR2 SVGEGT. Trimming shortened V by 4 bases and J by 8 bases, and 18 bases separated the two germline ends. The CDR3 protein is CASSSLGGGADIQYF. The CDR3 bases are TGTGCCAGCAGTTCTCTCGGTGGCGGGGCGGACATTCAGTACTTC.

In its sample, this clone was seen many times. A much more abundant neighbour one base away suggests this may be a read error. Other DNA sequences in this sample translate to the same CDR3. This chain uses TRBV28 with TRBJ1-1; D possibly corresponds to TRBD1 (6 bases). The CDR3 consists of 19 residues. Germline CDR1 reads MDHEN; CDR2 reads SYDVKM. With 4 bases removed from V and 0 bases from J, the gap between germline ends came to 24 bases. CDR3 in amino acids: CASSSRPTGSRYMNTEAFF. CDR3 nucleotide sequence: TGTGCCAGCAGTTCAAGACCAACAGGGTCCAGATATATGAACACTGAAGCTTTCTTT.

By frequency in the sample, this clone is medium-sized. The genes are TRBV28 and TRBJ2-2; D may be TRBD2 (5 bases). The CDR3 runs 14 residues. V lost 2 bases and J lost 1, with 5 bases in between. CDR1 and CDR2 (germline): MDHEN, SYDVKM. The CDR3 region has the DNA TGTGCCAGCAGTTTACGGGGGAACACCGGGGAGCTGTTTTTT. It specifies CASSLRGNTGELFF.

In this sample, this clone turned up many times. The chain links TRBV11-2 to TRBJ1-3; maybe TRBD1 (5 bases). This CDR3 is built from 14 residues. V shed 1 base and J shed 8 bases, with 12 bases lying between them. Germline CDR1 is SGHAT and CDR2 is FQNNGV. The CDR3 DNA reads as TGTGCCAGCAGCTTAGCCGGTCGGGGCGACACCATATATTTT. It translates to CASSLAGRGDTIYF.

CDR3 in amino acids: CASSLIAGANYEQYF. CDR3 coding DNA: TGTGCCAGCAGCTTAATAGCCGGGGCGAACTACGAGCAGTACTTC. The chain uses TRBV7-3 and TRBJ2-7; either TRBD1 or TRBD2 may supply D (5 bases each). Germline V gene sequence: CDR1 SGHTA, CDR2 FQGTGA. The CDR3 is made up of 15 amino acids. V lost 1 base and J lost 3, with 13 bases in between. The whole variable domain, remainder taken from reference TRBV7-3 and TRBJ2-7, is GAGVSQTPSNKVTEKGKYVELRCDPISGHTALYWYRQSLGQGPEFLIYFQGTGAADDSGLPNDRFFAVRPEGSVSTLKIQRTERGDSAVYLCASSLIAGANYEQYFGPGTRLTVT.

The rearrangement uses TRBV18 and TRBJ2-5, with D tentatively TRBD1 (6 bases). Trimming cost V 1 base and J 2 bases, with 17 bases left between them. CDR1 and CDR2 (germline): KGHSH, LQKENI. CDR3 length: 17 residues. CDR3 region: CASSPRGLADLQETQYF. The CDR3, as DNA: TGTGCCAGCTCACCACGGGGGCTAGCAGACCTTCAAGAGACCCAGTACTTC.

This clone was seen ten or more times. J is TRBJ2-7 and V is TRBV19; 13 nucleotides line up with TRBD2. V shed 5 bases and J 6 bases; nucleotides not matched to a gene: 1. There are 13 residues in the CDR3. Looked up from germline, CDR1 is LNHDA and CDR2 is SQIVND (reference sequence). CDR3 in DNA: TGTGCCAGTAGTCGGACTAGCGGGAGCGAGCAGTACTTC. This translates into CASSRTSGSEQYF. Full variable domain (missing parts from reference TRBV19 and TRBJ2-7): DGGITQSPKYLFRKEGQNVTLSCEQNLNHDAMYWYRQDPGQGLRLIYYSQIVNDFQKGDIAEGYSVSREKKESFPLTVTSAQKNPTAFYLCASSRTSGSEQYFGPGTRLTVT.

This clone is labeled as medium-sized (0.01 to 0.1%). The V and J genes are TRBV6-1 and TRBJ2-1, with D unclear. The CDR3 sequence is 13 residues long. The V end was cut by 10 bases, the J end by 0 bases, with 10 bases between. In germline, CDR1 is MNHNS, CDR2 SASEGT. DNA of the CDR3: TGTGCCACCACCCCGCCCTCCTACAATGAGCAGTTCTTC. It specifies CATTPPSYNEQFF.

In the case of this clone: An end of the junction does not agree with germline; a read error may underlie this. This chain uses TRBV12-3 or TRBV12-4 with TRBJ2-1, with D maybe TRBD1 (6 bases). This CDR3 comprises 16 residues. CDR3 residues: CASSPPVQGANNEQFF. The CDR3 bases are TGTGCTAGCAGCCCACCGGTACAGGGAGCAAACAATGAGCAGTTCTTC.

This clone was seen a handful of times. The chain uses TRBV28 and TRBJ1-6; D remains unclear. The germline V gene encodes CDR1 MDHEN and CDR2 SYDVKM. The CDR3 covers 11 residues. V lost 4 bases and J lost 14, with 9 bases in between. The CDR3 DNA reads as TGTGCCAGCAGTTCGTGGACCTCCCTCCACTTT. Translation gives CASSSWTSLHF.

This clone occurred many times. A much larger clone is a single base away; this may be a read error. V and J are TRBV25-1 and TRBJ1-5; no definite D call. Germline CDR1 reads MGHDK; CDR2 reads SYGVNS. The CDR3 extends over 16 amino acids. This CDR3 reads CASSAVAGNSDQPQHF. The CDR3 DNA sequence: TGTGCCAGCAGTGCGGTGGCAGGCAATAGCGATCAGCCCCAGCATTTT.

In the case of this clone: A much larger clone lies one base from this, so it may be a read error. V and J are TRBV7-9 and TRBJ1-4; TRBD1 might be the D (5 bases). CDR1 is SEHNR and CDR2 is FQNEAQ in the germline V gene (reference sequence). The CDR3 is 15 residues long. CDR3 nucleotides: TGTGCCAACAGCTTTGAACCAGGGACTAATGAAAAACTGTTTTTT. Residues: CANSFEPGTNEKLFF.

This clone was counted many times. The V and J genes are TRBV20-1 and TRBJ2-1, with TRBD2 matching over 10 bases. The germline V gene has CDR1 DFQATT and CDR2 SNEGSKA (reference sequence). The CDR3 is 15 amino acids. The trim removed 0 bases at V and 6 bases at J, leaving 5 bases unmatched. The chain's CDR3 is CSAREAGGIRNEQFF. The CDR3 DNA reads as TGCAGTGCTAGAGAAGCGGGAGGGATTCGCAATGAGCAGTTCTTC.

This clone was seen repeatedly, ten times or more. The CDR3 loop reads CAWTPSASGSSYNEQFF. The CDR3 nucleotides are TGTGCCTGGACCCCAAGTGCGTCAGGGAGCTCCTACAATGAGCAGTTCTTC. The chain joins TRBV30 to TRBJ2-1; D may match TRBD1 or TRBD2 (5 bases each). The CDR3 loop spans 17 amino acids. The germline gives CDR1 GTSNPN, CDR2 SVGIG (reference sequence). Trimming cost V 4 bases and J 0 bases, with 19 bases left between them.

This clone has a count of ten or more. The rearrangement links TRBV12-3 or TRBV12-4 to TRBJ2-5; 8 bases map to TRBD2. The CDR3 is made up of 15 amino acids. Trimming cost V 5 bases and J 4 bases; bases outside gene matches: 9. The CDR3 loop reads CASSPQAGGGETQYF. The DNA of the CDR3 is TGTGCCAGCAGTCCCCAGGCGGGGGGCGGAGAGACCCAGTACTTC.

This clone has ten or more counts. Written as DNA, the CDR3 is TGCAGTGCTAGTGGGCTCGACAGGGAGACCTACGAGCAGTACTTC. Protein product: CSASGLDRETYEQYF. The chain recombines TRBV20-1 with TRBJ2-7, with TRBD1 matching over 7 bases. This CDR3 has 15 amino acids. The germline gives CDR1 DFQATT, CDR2 SNEGSKA (reference sequence). J was trimmed by 2 bases and V by 3 bases; bases with no gene match: 10.

This clone was found many times. This rearrangement joins TRBV7-9 to TRBJ1-2; D remains unclear. V was trimmed by 6 bases and J by 2 bases, leaving 10 bases between them. The CDR3 consists of 13 residues. CDR1 and CDR2 from the germline V gene are SEHNR and FQNEAQ (reference sequence). This CDR3 reads CASRTTENYGYTF. The CDR3 coding sequence is TGTGCCAGCAGGACCACAGAAAACTATGGCTACACCTTC.

This clone occurred many times. The rearrangement joins TRBV7-2 to TRBJ2-7, with D possibly matching TRBD2 (6 bases). Deletions cut 3 bases from V and 4 bases from J, with 13 bases between. Germline assignment: CDR1 SGHTA and CDR2 FQGNSA. The CDR3 consists of 14 residues. CDR3 protein: CASSFGRDAYEQYF. CDR3 in DNA: TGTGCCAGCAGCTTCGGGCGGGACGCGTACGAGCAGTACTTC.

This clone has ten or more counts. The V gene is TRBV3-1, the J gene TRBJ2-1, with D perhaps given as TRBD1 or TRBD2 (5 bases each). Germline CDR1 reads LGHDT; CDR2 reads YNNKEL (reference sequence). This CDR3 is 13 amino acids long. V dropped 3 bases and J dropped 9 bases, with 12 bases sitting between them. The CDR3 here is CASSQGPGPEQFF. The DNA of the CDR3 is TGTGCCAGCAGCCAGGGACCGGGACCTGAGCAGTTCTTC.

The chain joins TRBV28 to TRBJ2-2; 9 bases are a match to TRBD1. After removal of 4 bases from V and 6 bases from J, the junction contained 6 bases not matched to a gene. The CDR3 loop spans 15 amino acids. The V gene's germline CDR1 is MDHEN and CDR2 SYDVKM. CDR3 sequence: CASSSDRGSPGELFF. CDR3 DNA: TGTGCCAGCAGTTCGGACAGGGGATCGCCCGGGGAGCTGTTTTTT.

This clone has a count of ten or more. This chain links TRBV19 with TRBJ1-4; tentative D call: TRBD1 (5 bases). The V gene lost 6 bases and the J gene lost 4 bases, with 21 bases spanning the gap. The CDR3 is 17 residues long. CDR1 LNHDA and CDR2 SQIVND come from the germline V gene (reference sequence). CDR3 nucleotide sequence: TGTGCCAGTAGACCAGTCGCTGGAGCAGGGTTTAATGAAAAACTGTTTTTT. Protein sequence: CASRPVAGAGFNEKLFF.

On this clone itself: A much more abundant neighbour one base away suggests this may be a read error. The chain has TRBV9 and TRBJ2-2, with D possibly matching TRBD2 (6 bases). The ends were cut back, 4 bases at V and 5 bases at J, with 21 bases in the middle. This CDR3 region has 17 residues. Germline V lookup: CDR1 SGDLS, CDR2 YYNGEE. This CDR3 reads CASSLGGSGVGTGELFF. CDR3 nucleotide sequence: TGTGCCAGCAGCTTAGGCGGGTCGGGAGTCGGTACCGGGGAGCTGTTTTTT. The whole variable domain, filled in from reference TRBV9 and TRBJ2-2, reads DSGVTQTPKHLITATGQRVTLRCSPRSGDLSVYWYQQSLDQGLQFLIQYYNGEERAKGNILERFSAQQFPDLHSELNLSSLELGDSALYFCASSLGGSGVGTGELFFGEGSRLTVL.

This clone is labeled as medium-sized. This sequence joins TRBV10-2 and TRBJ2-7, with unresolved D. Trimming took 2 bases from V and 4 from J, leaving 9 bases between them. The CDR3 is 13 amino acids. In germline, CDR1 is WSHSY, CDR2 SAAADI. The CDR3 loop reads CASSEMWGYEQYF. The CDR3 nucleotides are TGCGCCAGCAGTGAGATGTGGGGATACGAGCAGTACTTC.

This clone was counted many times. The chain joins TRBV7-2 to TRBJ2-3; 7 bases line up with TRBD2. The V segment lost 1 base and the J segment 2 bases; nucleotides outside the gene matches: 3. The CDR3 length is 15 residues. Germline-derived CDR1 and CDR2 are SGHTA and FQGNSA. DNA for the CDR3: TGTGCCAGCAGCTTAGGGCTAGCGGTCACAGATACGCAGTATTTT. This gives the protein CASSLGLAVTDTQYF.

Ten or more counts support this clone. The V and J genes are TRBV7-8 and TRBJ1-1, with D perhaps matching TRBD1 (5 bases). The CDR3 totals 13 residues. V shed 3 bases and J shed 3 bases, with 8 bases lying between them. The germline V gene has CDR1 SGHVS and CDR2 FQNEAQ. CDR3 residues: CASSFAGDTEAFF. The DNA for the CDR3 is TGTGCCAGCAGCTTCGCGGGGGACACTGAAGCTTTCTTT.